This T cell receptor (beta chain) stems from a study of shared clonotypes between healthy human individuals. Study-wide context: In total, the donors were two women and a few men aged 18 to 49. The study used three CD4 naive, three CD4 memory, two CD8 naive and one CD8 memory plate per donor. Study results and limitations: Clonotype sharing levels among donors were expected to vary with sequencing depth.

With respect to this clone: Its antigen is unknown.

CD45RO negativity and positive selection for CCR7 defined naive CD8 cells, a population that excluded terminally differentiated effector memory CD45RA+ cells. Clones were read by immunoSEQ multiplex PCR, and TCRdb kept only the in-frame ones, dropping some. The sample carries about 2.2 million clones, about 94% recorded once. The CDR3 consists of 12 residues. The germline V and J ends were trimmed by 8 bases and 2 bases, with 10 bases remaining between them. Per the germline V gene, CDR1 is MDHEN and CDR2 is SYDVKM. The sample was naive CD8+ T cells from PBMCs. This clonotype was obtained from a man aged 18 to 30 in good health. Some clones in this sample may be carry-over from other donors' samples. This sequence joins TRBV28 and TRBJ2-7; D unclear. CDR3 DNA sequence: TGTGCCAGCGCACCTCCGACCTACGAGCAGTACTTC. Encoded protein: CASAPPTYEQYF. Supplemented by reference TRBV28 and TRBJ2-7, the full variable domain reads DVKVTQSSRYLVKRTGEKVFLECVQDMDHENMFWYRQDPGLGLRLIYFSYDVKMKEKGDIPEGYSVSREKKERFSLILESASTNQTSMYLCASAPPTYEQYFGPGTRLTVT.